These 30 T cell receptor beta chains were all obtained from the same sample, sequenced in a study of blood T cell repertoires in COVID-19. Only in-frame clones appear in the TCRdb table, and some are missing; sequencing was by immunoSEQ multiplex PCR. Counted here are some 180,000 clones, roughly 76% occurring once; the ten biggest clones make up approximately 10%. Material: peripheral blood. The receptors shown here come from a woman aged 40 to 55 with COVID-19, enrolled during active disease.

The chain uses TRBV28 and TRBJ2-2; tentatively, D is TRBD1 (6 bases). The CDR3 runs 15 residues. V was cut by 7 bases and J by 0 bases, with 12 bases left in between. CDR1 MDHEN and CDR2 SYDVKM come from the germline V gene. CDR3 sequence: CASTPGHPNTGELFF. DNA for the CDR3: TGTGCCAGCACCCCGGGACACCCGAACACCGGGGAGCTGTTTTTT. The entire variable domain, with the rest obtained from reference TRBV28 and TRBJ2-2, is as follows: DVKVTQSSRYLVKRTGEKVFLECVQDMDHENMFWYRQDPGLGLRLIYFSYDVKMKEKGDIPEGYSVSREKKERFSLILESASTNQTSMYLCASTPGHPNTGELFFGEGSRLTVL.

This clone was observed many times. The V gene is TRBV19, the J gene TRBJ2-1, with D unresolved. The CDR3 totals 12 residues. Germline lookup yields CDR1 LNHDA and CDR2 SQIVND (reference sequence). Trimming pared 0 bases from V and 10 bases from J, leaving 7 bases between. This CDR3 reads CASSIDFREQFF. The CDR3 bases are TGTGCCAGTAGTATAGACTTCAGGGAGCAGTTCTTC.

This clone was counted many times. The chain couples TRBV11-2 to TRBJ2-7; tentative D call: TRBD1 (5 bases). V lost 5 bases and J 3 bases, leaving 11 bases between the germline ends. Germline CDR1 is SGHAT and CDR2 is FQNNGV. The CDR3 runs 13 residues. CDR3 nucleotides: TGTGCCAGCAGCATTGAGCAGGGCTACGAGCAGTACTTC. Its translation: CASSIEQGYEQYF.

V is TRBV28 and J is TRBJ1-2, with TRBD1 identical over 8 bases. The germline gives CDR1 MDHEN, CDR2 SYDVKM. V shed 2 bases, J shed 8 bases, and the junction held 1 base outside the gene matches. The CDR3 contains 12 residues. The CDR3 nucleotides read TGTGCCAGCAGTTTAAGGACAGGGGGCTACACCTTC. As protein: CASSLRTGGYTF.

This clone was observed a few times. The V call is TRBV20-1, the J call TRBJ2-5; D is ambiguous. There are 11 residues in the CDR3. Per the germline V gene, CDR1 is DFQATT and CDR2 is SNEGSKA (reference sequence). Trimming removed 6 bases from V and 5 bases from J, with 10 bases in between. CDR3 sequence: CSATVGETQYF. The CDR3 DNA sequence: TGCAGTGCCACAGTTGGTGAGACCCAGTACTTC.

This clone appeared a few times. The CDR3 reads CASSLGSGLYGYTF. DNA of the CDR3: TGTGCCAGCAGCTTAGGTTCAGGGTTGTATGGCTACACCTTC. The V and J genes are TRBV7-9 and TRBJ1-2, with D maybe TRBD1 (5 bases). V dropped 1 base and J dropped 5 bases, with 11 bases sitting between them. Germline CDR1 reads SEHNR; CDR2 reads FQNEAQ (reference sequence). The CDR3 extends over 14 amino acids.

This clone has a count of ten or more. The same CDR3 is also encoded by other DNA sequences in this sample. J is TRBJ2-7 and V is TRBV19, with TRBD2 as a possible D gene (6 bases). V was cut by 5 bases and J by 4 bases, with 9 bases left in between. CDR1 is LNHDA, CDR2 SQIVND, per germline (reference sequence). The length of the CDR3 is 12 residues. Here the CDR3 DNA reads TGTGCCAGTAGTCAACGGGGGTACGAGCAGTACTTC. It specifies CASSQRGYEQYF.

This rearrangement joins TRBV4-2 to TRBJ2-2, with 12 positions matching TRBD2. CDR3 size: 17 residues. The V gene's germline CDR1 is LGHNA and CDR2 YNFKEQ. After removal of 4 bases from V and 6 bases from J, the junction contained 9 bases not matched to a gene. The CDR3 DNA is TGTGCCAGCAGCCGGGCTAGCGGGGGGGCCTTGGCCGGGGAGCTGTTTTTT. Translating gives CASSRASGGALAGELFF.

This clone was observed a few times. This CDR3 reads CASSEGFNEKLFF. The CDR3 nucleotides are TGTGCCAGCAGTGAGGGATTTAATGAAAAACTGTTTTTT. The chain recombines TRBV28 with TRBJ1-4; D ambiguous. CDR1 MDHEN and CDR2 SYDVKM come from the germline V gene. V lost 5 bases to trimming and J lost 4 bases, with 8 bases between them. The CDR3 covers 13 residues.

The J gene is TRBJ2-7, the V gene TRBV6-6; possible D gene TRBD2, 5 bases. The V end lost 2 bases, the J end lost 5 bases, and 13 bases lay between the germline ends. This CDR3 region has 14 residues. Germline V gene lookup returns CDR1 MNHNY and CDR2 SVGAGI (reference sequence). CDR3 nucleotide sequence: TGTGCCAGCAGTTACCTTCCGGGGAGCGACGAGCAGTACTTC. The encoded protein is CASSYLPGSDEQYF.

This sequence joins TRBV28 and TRBJ1-1, with D maybe TRBD1 (5 bases). Germline CDR1 reads MDHEN; CDR2 reads SYDVKM. The CDR3 consists of 12 residues. Trimming removed 5 bases from V and 4 bases from J, with 8 bases in between. CDR3 coding DNA: TGTGCCAGCAGTGGGGGGGGCACTGAAGCTTTCTTT. Its protein is CASSGGGTEAFF.

V and J are TRBV3-1 (or the pseudogene TRBV3-2) and TRBJ2-1, with a tentative D call TRBD2 (6 bases). The germline gives CDR1 LGHDT, CDR2 YNNKEL (reference sequence). The CDR3 sequence is 15 residues long. The V end lost 1 base, the J end lost 9 bases, and 16 bases lay between the germline ends. The CDR3: CASSQVVAGTREQFF. CDR3 coding DNA: TGTGCCAGCAGCCAAGTTGTGGCGGGGACCCGTGAGCAGTTCTTC.

This sequence joins TRBV6-1 and TRBJ1-2, with TRBD1 matching 9 bases. The V gene's germline CDR1 is MNHNS and CDR2 SASEGT. V lost 3 bases and J lost 0; bases outside the gene matches: 5. The CDR3 totals 16 residues. The CDR3 sequence: CASSEGQGFSNYGYTF. The CDR3, as DNA: TGTGCCAGCAGTGAGGGACAGGGATTCTCTAACTATGGCTACACCTTC.

The rearrangement joins TRBV10-3 to TRBJ1-1; D remains unclear. V gave up 5 bases and J gave up 1 base, with 11 bases separating them. Germline V gives CDR1 ENHRY, CDR2 SYGVKD. CDR3 length: 14 residues. The CDR3 region is CAISLEARNTEAFF. Written as DNA, the CDR3 is TGTGCCATCAGTCTTGAAGCTAGGAACACTGAAGCTTTCTTT.

The chain recombines TRBV4-1 with TRBJ2-1; TRBD2 matches 10 bases. This CDR3 is built from 17 residues. The V gene's germline CDR1 is MGHRA and CDR2 YSYEKL. V trimming: 11 bases; J trimming: 8 bases; junction bases outside the gene matches: 21. The CDR3 bases are TGCGCCTCCAGCCAAGATACGTTGGCTAGCGGGAGCTATGAGCAGTTCTTC. Translated, it gives CASSQDTLASGSYEQFF.

The genes are TRBV7-8 and TRBJ1-2; D possibly corresponds to TRBD1 (6 bases). Trimming removed 1 base from V and 6 bases from J, with 33 bases in between. This CDR3 comprises 21 residues. Germline loops: CDR1 SGHVS, CDR2 FQNEAQ. Here the CDR3 reads CASSLEGVGIVRIPNTDGYTF. CDR3 sequence (DNA): TGTGCCAGCAGCTTAGAGGGGGTCGGGATCGTCCGTATCCCGAACACAGATGGCTACACCTTC.

The J gene is TRBJ2-4, the V gene TRBV2, with D possibly being TRBD1 (6 bases). V gave up 1 base and J gave up 0 bases, with 10 bases separating them. Germline-derived CDR1 and CDR2 are SNHLY and FYNNEI. The CDR3 is 16 residues long. Written as DNA, the CDR3 is TGTGCCAGCAGTGAAGGGGGACAAATAGCCAAAAACATTCAGTACTTC. Translating it yields CASSEGGQIAKNIQYF.

This clone was found a few times. The V gene is TRBV6-6, the J gene TRBJ1-1; D is possibly TRBD1 (5 bases). Trimming took off 6 bases at V and 2 bases at J, with 19 bases between the two ends. The V gene's germline CDR1 is MNHNY and CDR2 SVGAGI (reference sequence). The CDR3 runs 16 residues. CDR3 in amino acids: CASRTMKTDRNTEAFF. CDR3 DNA sequence: TGTGCCAGCAGAACGATGAAGACAGACAGAAACACTGAAGCTTTCTTT.

The chain employs TRBV11-2 and TRBJ1-2; D possibly corresponds to TRBD1 (5 bases). With 2 bases removed from V and 7 bases from J, the gap between germline ends came to 17 bases. The germline V gene encodes CDR1 SGHAT and CDR2 FQNNGV. This CDR3 has 15 residues. Here the CDR3 reads CASSLLRRGGRGYTF. The DNA of the CDR3 is TGTGCCAGCAGCTTATTAAGGAGGGGCGGACGTGGCTACACCTTC.

This chain connects TRBV28 to TRBJ1-1; D remains ambiguous. V lost 5 bases and J 8 bases, leaving 12 bases between the germline ends. The CDR3 consists of 12 residues. Germline-derived CDR1 and CDR2 are MDHEN and SYDVKM. This CDR3 reads CASSRRTGEAFF. The CDR3, as DNA: TGTGCCAGCAGTCGCCGAACCGGGGAAGCTTTCTTT. The whole variable domain, filled in from reference TRBV28 and TRBJ1-1, reads DVKVTQSSRYLVKRTGEKVFLECVQDMDHENMFWYRQDPGLGLRLIYFSYDVKMKEKGDIPEGYSVSREKKERFSLILESASTNQTSMYLCASSRRTGEAFFGQGTRLTVV.

The gene calls are TRBV28 and TRBJ2-3; TRBD1 might be the D (6 bases). Between the trimmed V and J ends, which lost 6 bases and 4 bases, there was a span of 17 bases. The V gene's germline CDR1 is MDHEN and CDR2 SYDVKM. The CDR3 loop spans 15 amino acids. DNA for the CDR3: TGTGCCAGCAGCCGGGACACCGGTTGGTCAGATACGCAGTATTTT. Residues: CASSRDTGWSDTQYF.

The rearrangement joins TRBV2 to TRBJ1-5; 7 bases match TRBD1. The CDR3 consists of 14 residues. Germline lookup yields CDR1 SNHLY and CDR2 FYNNEI. Germline trimming cut 6 bases from V and 9 bases from J; bases unmatched to any gene: 11. In nucleotides, the CDR3 is TGTGCCAGCAGAGAGGACAGGTCCTTCGGGCCCCAGCATTTT. Protein sequence: CASREDRSFGPQHF.

V gene TRBV6-1 combines with J gene TRBJ2-7; weak D call: TRBD2 (5 bases). V was shortened by 2 bases and J by 3 bases, with 11 bases between the two germline ends. The CDR3 has 14 amino acids. The germline V gene has CDR1 MNHNS and CDR2 SASEGT. The CDR3 is CASSETLVFYEQYF. The CDR3 DNA follows: TGTGCCAGCAGTGAAACACTAGTTTTCTACGAGCAGTACTTC.

The chain recombines TRBV7-9 with TRBJ2-1; 8 bases fit TRBD2. Germline assignment: CDR1 SEHNR and CDR2 FQNEAQ (reference sequence). CDR3 length equals 14 residues. The trim removed 5 bases at V and 7 bases at J, leaving 7 bases unmatched. The CDR3 DNA sequence: TGTGCCAGCAGCCCCATGACTAGCGTGAATGAGCAGTTCTTC. It is translated as CASSPMTSVNEQFF.

J is TRBJ2-1 and V is TRBV10-1, with 9 positions matching TRBD2. The CDR3 extends over 15 amino acids. V lost 7 bases, J lost 4 bases, and 8 bases stayed unmatched. The germline V gene has CDR1 WNHNN and CDR2 SYGVQD (reference sequence). The CDR3 coding sequence is TGCGCCAGCAAAATAAGCGGGAGGCCTTACAATGAGCAGTTCTTC. Translating gives CASKISGRPYNEQFF.

The V and J genes are TRBV27 and TRBJ2-3; no firm D call. The CDR3 has 16 residues. With 5 bases removed from V and 0 bases from J, the gap between germline ends came to 15 bases. CDR1 is MNHEY, CDR2 SMNVEV, per germline (reference sequence). CDR3 nucleotide sequence: TGTGCCAGCAGTCCACCTAGTCGTCCTAGCACAGATACGCAGTATTTT. Translation gives CASSPPSRPSTDTQYF.

The J gene is TRBJ2-1, the V gene TRBV9, with TRBD1 identical over 10 bases. The junction had 4 bases not matched to a gene; V was cut back by 4 bases and J by 0 bases. Germline V gene data show CDR1 as SGDLS and CDR2 as YYNGEE. CDR3 length: 16 amino acids. The DNA for the CDR3 is TGTGCCAGCAGCCCGCGGACAGGGGGCTCCTACAATGAGCAGTTCTTC. Protein: CASSPRTGGSYNEQFF. Full variable domain (missing parts from reference TRBV9 and TRBJ2-1): DSGVTQTPKHLITATGQRVTLRCSPRSGDLSVYWYQQSLDQGLQFLIQYYNGEERAKGNILERFSAQQFPDLHSELNLSSLELGDSALYFCASSPRTGGSYNEQFFGPGTRLTVL.

The chain joins TRBV7-2 to TRBJ2-1, with 8 bases fitting TRBD1. CDR1 and CDR2 from the germline V gene are SGHTA and FQGNSA. The CDR3 has 14 residues. V lost 5 bases, J lost 8 bases, and 8 bases stayed unmatched. The CDR3 DNA reads TGTGCCAGCAGCACCGGACAGGGTTACGATGAGCAGTTCTTC. This codes for CASSTGQGYDEQFF.

This chain uses TRBV5-5 with TRBJ2-3, with D perhaps TRBD2 (6 bases). Deletions cut 4 bases from V and 0 bases from J, with 15 bases between. CDR1 SGHKS and CDR2 YYEKEE come from the germline V gene (reference sequence). The CDR3 has 16 residues. The CDR3 region has the DNA TGTGCCAGCAGCCCCAATGGCGGGGTAAGCACAGATACGCAGTATTTT. Translation: CASSPNGGVSTDTQYF. Combining the CDR3 with reference TRBV5-5 and TRBJ2-3 gives the whole variable domain DAGVTQSPTHLIKTRGQQVTLRCSPISGHKSVSWYQQVLGQGPQFIFQYYEKEERGRGNFPDRFSARQFPNYSSELNVNALLLGDSALYLCASSPNGGVSTDTQYFGPGTRLTVL.

The chain has TRBV13 and TRBJ2-5; possible D gene TRBD1, 6 bases. The germline V gene has CDR1 PRHDT and CDR2 FYEKMQ (reference sequence). The CDR3 sequence is 13 residues long. V was clipped by 2 bases and J by 5 bases, with 9 bases between them. The CDR3 protein is CASSLSGDETQYF. The CDR3 nucleotides read TGTGCCAGCAGCTTATCAGGGGACGAGACCCAGTACTTC.